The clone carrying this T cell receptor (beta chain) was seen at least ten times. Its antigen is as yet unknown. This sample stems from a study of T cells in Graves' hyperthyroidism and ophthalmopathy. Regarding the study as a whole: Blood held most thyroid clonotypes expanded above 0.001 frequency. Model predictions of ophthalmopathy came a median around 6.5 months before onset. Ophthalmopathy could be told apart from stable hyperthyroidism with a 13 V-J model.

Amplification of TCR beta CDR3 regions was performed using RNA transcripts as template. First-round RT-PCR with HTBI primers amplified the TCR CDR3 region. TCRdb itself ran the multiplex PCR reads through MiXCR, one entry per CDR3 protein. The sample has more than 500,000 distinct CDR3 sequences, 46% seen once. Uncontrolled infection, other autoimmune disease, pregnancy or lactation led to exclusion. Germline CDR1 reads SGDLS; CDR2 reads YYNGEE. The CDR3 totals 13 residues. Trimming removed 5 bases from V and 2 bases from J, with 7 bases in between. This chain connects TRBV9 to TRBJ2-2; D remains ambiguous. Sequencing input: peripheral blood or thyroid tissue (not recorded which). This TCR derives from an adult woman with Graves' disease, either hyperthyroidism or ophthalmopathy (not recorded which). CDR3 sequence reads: CASRTGNTGELFF. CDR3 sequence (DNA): TGTGCCAGCAGGACCGGTAACACCGGGGAGCTGTTTTTT.